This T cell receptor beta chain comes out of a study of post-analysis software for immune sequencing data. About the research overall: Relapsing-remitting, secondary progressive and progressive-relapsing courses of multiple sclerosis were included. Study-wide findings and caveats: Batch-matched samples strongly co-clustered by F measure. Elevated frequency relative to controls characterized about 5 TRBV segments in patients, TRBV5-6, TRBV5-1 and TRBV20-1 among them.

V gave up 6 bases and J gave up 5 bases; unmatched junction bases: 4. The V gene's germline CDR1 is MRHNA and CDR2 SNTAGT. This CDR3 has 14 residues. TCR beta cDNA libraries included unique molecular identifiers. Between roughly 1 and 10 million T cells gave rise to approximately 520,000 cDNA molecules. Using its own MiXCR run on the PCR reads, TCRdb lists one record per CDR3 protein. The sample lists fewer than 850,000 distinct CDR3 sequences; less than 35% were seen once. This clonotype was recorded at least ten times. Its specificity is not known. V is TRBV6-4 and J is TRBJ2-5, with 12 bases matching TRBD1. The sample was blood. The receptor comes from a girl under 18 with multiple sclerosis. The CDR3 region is CASSAGTGGETQYF. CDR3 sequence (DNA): TGTGCCAGCAGCGCCGGGACAGGGGGCGAGACCCAGTACTTC.